This T cell receptor beta chain was obtained from a study of circulating CD8 cells and anti-PD-1 response in melanoma. Overall study results and limits: Experiments were generally run without replicates.

There are 17 residues in the CDR3. Deletions cut 5 bases from V and 5 bases from J, with 23 bases between. CDR1 is SGHTA, CDR2 FQGTGA, per germline. Each library started from roughly 16 ng of total RNA using the QIAseq Immune Repertoire TCR panel. TCRdb re-called the reads with MiXCR, one entry per CDR3 protein. The data hold roughly 2,000 distinct CDR3 sequences, with less than 8% observed a single time. From live CD3+CD8+TCRalphabeta+ cells, four PD-1 and/or TIGIT subsets were sorted. This clonotype is termed medium-sized (0.01 to 0.1%). Its specificity is unknown. This sequence joins TRBV7-3 and TRBJ2-3; possible D gene TRBD2, 6 bases. This specimen was CD8+ T cells from PBMCs, taken at baseline or after one month of anti-PD-1 therapy (not recorded which). The sequence came from a human donor with melanoma. The CDR3 is CASSRRASASMLDTQYF. Here the CDR3 DNA reads TGTGCCAGCAGCCGTAGGGCTAGCGCCTCAATGTTAGATACGCAGTATTTT.